This T cell receptor beta chain comes out of a study of T cell repertoires in cytomegalovirus infection (dated by TCRdb to the late 2010s). As for the study more broadly: The peptide stimulations were aimed at well-studied HLA-B-restricted epitopes as well as recently identified HLA-C-restricted CMV epitopes, whose presentation resists viral immunomodulation. Donor HLA type was relevant to the analysis, as public TCR beta signatures indicated carriage of CMV infection together with the matching HLA type. Points the paper makes about the study in general: In the ex vivo response, HLA-C-restricted CMV-specific TCR beta clonotypes were dominant, and in two of eight donors the single most frequent clonotype came from this HLA-C-restricted group. Carriers of CMV infection plus the relevant HLA type were discriminated by the cumulative frequency of public TCR beta family members in the study cohort and in an independent roughly 400-donor cohort.

Notes on this clonotype: Its antigen specificity is not known. Base qualities are not provided; no much larger clone lies one nucleotide away.

The treatment or condition label corresponds to: in vitro stimulation with specific CMV peptide epitopes to enrich CMV-specific T cells. The CDR3 spans 12 residues, from the cysteine through the phenylalanine. Just CDR3 DNA is preserved here, 36 bases in frame from base 1. CDR1 and CDR2 were assigned from the germline V gene as MNHNS and SASEGT. V lost 3 bases and J lost 2 bases; the stretch between them is 2 bases long. TCRdb lists the instrument as Illumina HiSeq 1500. TCRdb reran the public reads through fastp at Q25 and MiXCR, keeping productive beta chains. For every CDR3 protein sequence, its rows merge into one entry that carries the most common genes and DNA. For this sample there are more than 95,000 distinct CDR3 sequences; more than 30% appear just once. Approximately 50% of the sample lies in the top ten.

The sequence was obtained from a human donor in good health (CMV status not recorded). Some clones in this sample may be carry-over from other donors' samples. The receptor chain draws on TRBV6-1 and TRBJ1-5; the D gene cannot be resolved reliably. Specimen: CD8+ T cells from cultured PBMCs, collected from culture after CMV antigen stimulation. The CDR3 amino acid sequence is: CASSEGNQPQHF. The DNA is as follows: TGTGCCAGCAGTGAGGGCAATCAGCCCCAGCATTTT.